Following are 7 T cell receptor beta chains from one sample sequenced in a study of shared clonotypes between healthy human individuals. Data came from immunoSEQ multiplex PCR; TCRdb stores just in-frame clones and leaves some out. Here the sample spans around 510,000 clones, roughly 95% being singletons. Input material: naive CD4+ T cells sorted from blood. As for subset: CD45RA+ positively selected. The receptors were gathered from a woman aged 25 to 45 in good health.

Of note for this clone: Distinct nucleotide sequences in the sample also encode this CDR3. This chain uses TRBV28 with TRBJ2-7, with 7 bases fitting TRBD1. CDR1 is MDHEN and CDR2 is SYDVKM in the germline V gene. This CDR3 is built from 14 residues. The V and J ends lost 5 bases and 3 bases, in that order; junction bases with no gene match: 7. Written as DNA, the CDR3 is TGTGCCAGCAGTCCCCCCGACAGGGTCTACGAGCAGTACTTC. It specifies CASSPPDRVYEQYF.

The count of this clone is one. The V gene is TRBV28, the J gene TRBJ2-7; no clear D. CDR3 length: 13 residues. CDR1 MDHEN and CDR2 SYDVKM come from the germline V gene. V lost 4 bases and J 6 bases, leaving 13 bases between the germline ends. In DNA, the CDR3 is TGTGCCAGCAGTTCCAGTCTCAGTCGCGAGCAGTACTTC. Amino acids: CASSSSLSREQYF.

In this sample, this clone turned up once. The chain combines TRBV28 with TRBJ2-6; no firm D call. Trimming removed 6 bases from V and 3 bases from J, with 12 bases in between. The CDR3 is 15 amino acids. CDR1 MDHEN and CDR2 SYDVKM come from the germline V gene. The CDR3 bases are TGTGCCAGCAGCCCCTCTCGGAGTGGGGCCAACGTCCTGACTTTC. Amino acids: CASSPSRSGANVLTF.

This chain uses TRBV27 with TRBJ2-7; 9 bases agree with TRBD1. This CDR3 is 15 amino acids long. Losses at the gene ends were 5 bases for V and 0 bases for J; bases not matched to a gene: 5. The germline V gene has CDR1 MNHEY and CDR2 SMNVEV (reference sequence). CDR3 in DNA: TGTGCCAGCAGTCCCCGGACAGGGGTCTCCTACGAGCAGTACTTC. This sequence encodes CASSPRTGVSYEQYF.

The genes are TRBV11-2 and TRBJ2-5; D gene uncertain. V shed 1 base and J shed 4 bases, with 10 bases lying between them. The V gene's germline CDR1 is SGHAT and CDR2 FQNNGV. The CDR3 has 14 residues. The CDR3 bases are TGTGCCAGCAGCTTAGTTACCCGAGGAGAGACCCAGTACTTC. Translation: CASSLVTRGETQYF.

This chain links TRBV11-2 with TRBJ1-1, with no clear D. V gave up 4 bases and J gave up 2 bases, with 5 bases separating them. The CDR3 sequence is 12 residues long. Per germline, CDR1 SGHAT and CDR2 FQNNGV. The CDR3 sequence: CASSSPNTEAFF. CDR3 DNA: TGTGCCAGCAGCTCCCCAAACACTGAAGCTTTCTTT.

The V call is TRBV2, the J call TRBJ1-1; 10 bases are a match to TRBD1. This CDR3 comprises 15 residues. V was clipped by 6 bases and J by 0 bases; unmatched bases: 4. CDR1 is SNHLY and CDR2 is FYNNEI in the germline V gene. This CDR3 reads CASSPDRGLNTEAFF. The CDR3 region has the DNA TGTGCCAGCAGCCCAGACAGGGGGCTGAACACTGAAGCTTTCTTT.